These 21 T cell receptor beta chains came from one sample sequenced in a study of T cell responses to AZD1222 COVID-19 vaccine. Sequencing was performed with immunoSEQ multiplex PCR; in TCRdb, only in-frame clones are kept and a portion is missing. The profile covers 120,000 to 150,000 clones, with around nine tenths appearing a single time and about 3.4% taken by the ten largest. The sequences come from peripheral blood, collected on day 0 of AZD1222 vaccination. Source of these receptors: an adult in good health.

V gene TRBV15 combines with J gene TRBJ2-2; TRBD1 agrees at 7 bases. The CDR3 consists of 15 residues. The germline gives CDR1 LNHNV, CDR2 YYDKDF (reference sequence). The trim removed 4 bases at V and 4 bases at J, leaving 6 bases unmatched. As DNA, the CDR3 is TGTGCCACCAGCAAAAACAGGGGTGGCACCGGGGAGCTGTTTTTT. This gives the protein CATSKNRGGTGELFF.

This chain connects TRBV4-1 to TRBJ2-5, with 13 nucleotides matching TRBD2. The CDR3 contains 17 residues. V lost 4 bases and J lost 4; bases outside the gene matches: 9. Germline-derived CDR1 and CDR2 are MGHRA and YSYEKL. The CDR3 sequence is CASSPYRLAGGGETQYF. The DNA of the CDR3 is TGCGCCAGCAGCCCTTACCGACTAGCGGGGGGTGGAGAGACCCAGTACTTC.

The chain recombines TRBV5-1 with TRBJ1-2; 8 bases line up with TRBD1. V lost 0 bases, J lost 8 bases, and 12 bases stayed unmatched. Germline-derived CDR1 and CDR2 are SGHRS and YFSETQ. The CDR3 totals 16 residues. This CDR3 reads CASSLGPGQVSEGYTF. Here the CDR3 DNA reads TGCGCCAGCAGCTTGGGCCCGGGACAGGTATCGGAAGGCTACACCTTC.

V is TRBV4-2 and J is TRBJ2-3; unclear D gene. Germline assignment: CDR1 LGHNA and CDR2 YNFKEQ. The V gene lost 4 bases and the J gene lost 4 bases, with 9 bases spanning the gap. CDR3 length: 13 residues. The CDR3 nucleotides are TGTGCCAGCAGCCCCCGTAAACCAGATACGCAGTATTTT. It translates to CASSPRKPDTQYF.

Only one count was recorded for this clone. The V call is TRBV9, the J call TRBJ2-5; D is unresolved. Trimming removed 0 bases at V and 6 bases at J, with 3 bases between. The CDR3 is 11 residues long. Germline assignment: CDR1 SGDLS and CDR2 YYNGEE. The CDR3 sequence: CASSVGQTQYF. Written as DNA, the CDR3 is TGTGCCAGCAGCGTAGGGCAGACCCAGTACTTC.

The rearrangement joins TRBV3-1 (or the pseudogene TRBV3-2) to TRBJ1-1; no firm D call. CDR1 is LGHDT, CDR2 YNNKEL, per germline (reference sequence). Trimming shortened V by 1 base and J by 4 bases, and 4 bases separated the two germline ends. The CDR3 spans 12 residues. DNA for the CDR3: TGTGCCAGCAGCCAAGGAGCCACTGAAGCTTTCTTT. It specifies CASSQGATEAFF.

This chain connects TRBV6-2 or TRBV6-3 to TRBJ2-5; D possibly uses TRBD1 or TRBD2 (5 bases each). The CDR3 has 17 amino acids. Germline values: CDR1 MNHEY, CDR2 SVGEGT. V lost 5 bases and J lost 5, with 24 bases in between. The CDR3 sequence: CASSNYGAGELGETQYF. In nucleotides, the CDR3 is TGTGCCAGCAGTAATTACGGGGCTGGCGAGCTAGGGGAGACCCAGTACTTC.

The J gene is TRBJ1-2, the V gene TRBV30; 7 nucleotides match TRBD1. Germline values: CDR1 GTSNPN, CDR2 SVGIG (reference sequence). The CDR3 contains 14 residues. J gave up 2 bases and V 2 bases, and 5 bases lay outside the gene matches. The CDR3 region is CAWSSPGQNYGYTF. DNA for the CDR3: TGTGCCTGGAGTTCCCCGGGACAGAACTATGGCTACACCTTC.

The chain is built from TRBV7-2 and TRBJ2-5; unclear D gene. The CDR3 is 13 residues long. Germline CDR1 reads SGHTA; CDR2 reads FQGNSA. V dropped 1 base and J dropped 5 bases, with 8 bases sitting between them. The CDR3 DNA reads as TGTGCCAGCAGCTTAGGGGCCCGGGAGACCCAGTACTTC. Its protein is CASSLGARETQYF.

This sequence joins TRBV24-1 and TRBJ2-7; TRBD1 matches at 11 bases. The CDR3 runs 13 residues. V shed 9 bases, J shed 6 bases, and the junction held 6 bases outside the gene matches. CDR1 is KGHDR, CDR2 SFDVKD, per germline. CDR3 loop: CATSGQGALEQYF. CDR3 in DNA: TGTGCCACCTCTGGACAGGGGGCACTCGAGCAGTACTTC.

The V call is TRBV7-9, the J call TRBJ2-5; 11 bases agree with TRBD2. The CDR3 sequence is 16 residues long. Germline V CDR1 and CDR2: SEHNR, FQNEAQ (reference sequence). Trimming removed 3 bases from V and 1 base from J; junction bases left unmatched: 4. CDR3 residues: CASSFPSGGFQETQYF. The CDR3 bases are TGTGCCAGCAGCTTCCCTAGCGGGGGGTTCCAAGAGACCCAGTACTTC. The full variable domain, its missing parts supplied by reference TRBV7-9 and TRBJ2-5, is DTGVSQNPRHKITKRGQNVTFRCDPISEHNRLYWYRQTLGQGPEFLTYFQNEAQLEKSRLLSDRFSAERPKGSFSTLEIQRTEQGDSAMYLCASSFPSGGFQETQYFGPGTRLLVL.

This chain joins TRBV6-6 and TRBJ2-5; D is unresolved. This CDR3 has 11 residues. Trimming took 2 bases from V and 2 from J, leaving 0 bases between them. In germline, CDR1 is MNHNY, CDR2 SVGAGI (reference sequence). CDR3 in amino acids: CASSYQETQYF. CDR3 DNA: TGTGCCAGCAGTTACCAAGAGACCCAGTACTTC.

CDR3 sequence: CASSWGQLLNYGYTF. The CDR3, as DNA: TGTGCCAGCAGCTGGGGACAGCTGTTGAACTATGGCTACACCTTC. The chain joins TRBV11-2 to TRBJ1-2; TRBD1 matches 7 bases. CDR3 size: 15 residues. Germline V gene data show CDR1 as SGHAT and CDR2 as FQNNGV. V shed 4 bases and J 2 bases; nucleotides not matched to a gene: 7.

The genes are TRBV7-2 and TRBJ2-7; D remains unclear. V lost 4 bases and J lost 5, with 12 bases in between. CDR1 is SGHTA and CDR2 is FQGNSA in the germline V gene. The CDR3 extends over 13 amino acids. The CDR3: CASSYYSVNEQYF. CDR3 coding DNA: TGTGCCAGCAGCTACTACTCGGTCAACGAGCAGTACTTC.

The J gene is TRBJ2-2, the V gene TRBV11-3; D gene ambiguous. The CDR3 has 15 residues. Germline loops: CDR1 SGHNT, CDR2 YENEEA. Trimming removed 2 bases at V and 1 base at J, with 8 bases between. The CDR3 protein is CASSLRAVNTGELFF. DNA of the CDR3: TGTGCCAGCAGCTTAAGGGCGGTGAACACCGGGGAGCTGTTTTTT.

This clone was detected a few times. This chain joins TRBV6-5 and TRBJ1-1, with D perhaps TRBD1 (5 bases). This CDR3 spans 13 amino acids. With 5 bases removed from V and 0 bases from J, the gap between germline ends came to 7 bases. CDR1 and CDR2 (germline): MNHEY, SVGAGI. DNA of the CDR3: TGTGCCAGCAGTCTACAGGTGAACACTGAAGCTTTCTTT. It translates to CASSLQVNTEAFF.

This clone was detected once. The chain employs TRBV27 and TRBJ1-6, with 7 nucleotides matching TRBD1. Per the germline V gene, CDR1 is MNHEY and CDR2 is SMNVEV (reference sequence). The trim removed 2 bases at V and 10 bases at J, leaving 5 bases unmatched. This CDR3 comprises 14 residues. CDR3 loop: CASSLTGEGSPLHF. The CDR3 DNA is TGTGCCAGCAGTTTAACAGGGGAGGGATCACCCCTCCACTTT.

This clone was detected once. The rearrangement uses TRBV2 and TRBJ2-3; D may match TRBD1 or TRBD2 (5 bases each). Per germline, CDR1 SNHLY and CDR2 FYNNEI. This CDR3 has 14 amino acids. V gave up 7 bases and J gave up 5 bases, with 16 bases separating them. The CDR3 DNA sequence: TGTGCCAGCAAGGCTCTGGGGGAAGGAGATACGCAGTATTTT. Encoded protein: CASKALGEGDTQYF.

The gene calls are TRBV19 and TRBJ1-5, with D perhaps matching TRBD1 (5 bases). This CDR3 has 13 residues. The V gene's germline CDR1 is LNHDA and CDR2 SQIVND (reference sequence). Deletions cut 7 bases from V and 7 bases from J, with 14 bases between. The DNA for the CDR3 is TGTGCCAGTACCCTCGGGGGAACGCAGCCCCAGCATTTT. Its translation: CASTLGGTQPQHF.

V usage is TRBV11-2 and J usage is TRBJ2-7; a possible D gene is TRBD2 (6 bases). Trimming shortened V by 5 bases and J by 1 base, and 9 bases separated the two germline ends. The CDR3 is made up of 13 amino acids. Per the germline V gene, CDR1 is SGHAT and CDR2 is FQNNGV. The CDR3 loop reads CASSGTFSYEQYF. The CDR3 coding sequence is TGTGCCAGCAGCGGGACTTTTTCCTACGAGCAGTACTTC. Filled out from reference TRBV11-2 and TRBJ2-7, the complete variable domain reads EAGVAQSPRYKIIEKRQSVAFWCNPISGHATLYWYQQILGQGPKLLIQFQNNGVVDDSQLPKDRFSAERLKGVDSTLKIQPAKLEDSAVYLCASSGTFSYEQYFGPGTRLTVT.

The chain combines TRBV3-1 (or the pseudogene TRBV3-2) with TRBJ1-2, with unresolved D. Germline CDR1 and CDR2: LGHDT and YNNKEL (reference sequence). The CDR3 has 13 amino acids. V shed 3 bases and J shed 7 bases, with 12 bases lying between them. The CDR3 bases are TGTGCCAGCAGCCAGGCAGGACCTTTTGGCTACACCTTC. This gives the protein CASSQAGPFGYTF.